This T cell receptor beta chain came from a study of blood T cell repertoires in COVID-19. Study-wide background: Both acute and convalescent COVID-19 samples were obtained from the United States, Italy and Spain.

In the original processing: Estimated nucleated cell counts came from reference gene primer amplification. Sequenced by immunoSEQ multiplex PCR; TCRdb stores in-frame clones only, minus some. That table supplies the V and J calls and clone size; D and trimming were determined from the DNA. Of about 140,000 clones in the sample, 85% to 90% were seen once. Germline assignment: CDR1 SGHNT and CDR2 YENEEA. V dropped 1 base and J dropped 0; count of bases not matched to a gene: 10. The CDR3 has 18 residues. This receptor was obtained from a woman aged 55-69 years with acute or convalescent COVID-19. Material for sequencing was peripheral blood. This chain connects TRBV11-3 to TRBJ2-5; 8 bases map to TRBD2. The CDR3 here is CASSLVRGLAAYQETQYF. The DNA for the CDR3 is TGTGCCAGCAGCTTAGTCCGAGGACTAGCCGCCTACCAAGAGACCCAGTACTTC.